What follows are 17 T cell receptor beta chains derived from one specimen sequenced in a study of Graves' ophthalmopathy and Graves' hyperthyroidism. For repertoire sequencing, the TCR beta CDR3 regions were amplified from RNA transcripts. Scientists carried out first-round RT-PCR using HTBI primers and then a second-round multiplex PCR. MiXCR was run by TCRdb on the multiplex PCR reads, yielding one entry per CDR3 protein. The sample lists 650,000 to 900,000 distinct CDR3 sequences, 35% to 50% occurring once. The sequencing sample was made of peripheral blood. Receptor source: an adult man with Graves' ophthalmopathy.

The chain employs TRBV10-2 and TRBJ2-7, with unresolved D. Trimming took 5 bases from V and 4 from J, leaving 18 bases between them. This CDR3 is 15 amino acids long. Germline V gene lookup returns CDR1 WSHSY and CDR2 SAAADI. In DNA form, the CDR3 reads TGCGCCAGCAGTCGCAGCCGGGCGTATCGGTACGAGCAGTACTTC. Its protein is CASSRSRAYRYEQYF.

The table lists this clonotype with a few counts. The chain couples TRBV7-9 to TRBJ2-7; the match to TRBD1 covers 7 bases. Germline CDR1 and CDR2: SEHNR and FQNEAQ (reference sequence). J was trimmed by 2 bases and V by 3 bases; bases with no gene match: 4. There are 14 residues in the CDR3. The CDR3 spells CASSFGTVTYEQYF. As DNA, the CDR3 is TGTGCCAGCAGCTTCGGGACAGTTACCTACGAGCAGTACTTC. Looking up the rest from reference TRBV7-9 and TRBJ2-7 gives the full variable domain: DTGVSQNPRHKITKRGQNVTFRCDPISEHNRLYWYRQTLGQGPEFLTYFQNEAQLEKSRLLSDRFSAERPKGSFSTLEIQRTEQGDSAMYLCASSFGTVTYEQYFGPGTRLTVT.

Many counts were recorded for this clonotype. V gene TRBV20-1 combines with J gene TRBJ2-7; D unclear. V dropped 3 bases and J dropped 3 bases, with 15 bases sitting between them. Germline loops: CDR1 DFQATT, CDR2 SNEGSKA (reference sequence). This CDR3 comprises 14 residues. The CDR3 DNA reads TGCAGTGCTAGTACGACTCGAAGCCTCTACGAGCAGTACTTC. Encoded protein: CSASTTRSLYEQYF.

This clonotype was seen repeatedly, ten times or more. The CDR3 sequence is CASSLLGTHQETQYF. CDR3 nucleotide sequence: TGTGCCAGCAGCTTATTGGGCACACACCAAGAGACCCAGTACTTC. This chain links TRBV7-9 with TRBJ2-5; D not resolved. Deletions cut 2 bases from V and 0 bases from J, with 10 bases between. Looked up from germline, CDR1 is SEHNR and CDR2 is FQNEAQ (reference sequence). This CDR3 is built from 15 residues. The full variable domain, with the rest looked up from reference TRBV7-9 and TRBJ2-5, is DTGVSQNPRHKITKRGQNVTFRCDPISEHNRLYWYRQTLGQGPEFLTYFQNEAQLEKSRLLSDRFSAERPKGSFSTLEIQRTEQGDSAMYLCASSLLGTHQETQYFGPGTRLLVL.

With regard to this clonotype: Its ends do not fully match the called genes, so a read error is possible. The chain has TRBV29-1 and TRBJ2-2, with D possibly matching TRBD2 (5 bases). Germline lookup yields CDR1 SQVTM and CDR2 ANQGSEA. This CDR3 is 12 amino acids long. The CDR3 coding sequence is TGCAACGTAGATCGACGGACCTGGGAGCTGTTTTTC. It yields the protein CNVDRRTWELFF.

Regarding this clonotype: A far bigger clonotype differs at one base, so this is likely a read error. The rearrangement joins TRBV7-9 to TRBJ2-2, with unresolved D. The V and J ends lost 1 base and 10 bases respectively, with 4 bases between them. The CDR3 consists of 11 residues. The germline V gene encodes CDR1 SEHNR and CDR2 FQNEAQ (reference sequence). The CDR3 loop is CASSLVAELFF. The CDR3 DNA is TGTGCCAGCAGCTTAGTCGCGGAGCTGTTTTTT.

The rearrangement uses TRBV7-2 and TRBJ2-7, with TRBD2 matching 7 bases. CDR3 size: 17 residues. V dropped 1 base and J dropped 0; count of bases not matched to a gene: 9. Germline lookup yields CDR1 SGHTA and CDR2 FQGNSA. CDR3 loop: CASSLVASGALSYEQYF. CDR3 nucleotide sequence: TGTGCCAGCAGCTTAGTCGCTAGCGGAGCCCTCTCCTACGAGCAGTACTTC.

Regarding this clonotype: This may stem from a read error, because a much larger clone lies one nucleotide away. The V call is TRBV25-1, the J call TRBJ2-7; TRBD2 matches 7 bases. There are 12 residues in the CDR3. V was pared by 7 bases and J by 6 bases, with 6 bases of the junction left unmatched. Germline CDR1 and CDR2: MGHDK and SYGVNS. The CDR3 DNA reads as TGTGCCAGCACGATAAGCGGGGCCGAGCAGTACTTC. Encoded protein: CASTISGAEQYF.

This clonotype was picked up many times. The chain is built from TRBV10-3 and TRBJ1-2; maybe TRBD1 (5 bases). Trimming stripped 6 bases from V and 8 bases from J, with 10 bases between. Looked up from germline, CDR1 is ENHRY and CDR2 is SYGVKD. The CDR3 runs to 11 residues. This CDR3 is CAISRGRGYTF. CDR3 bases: TGTGCCATCAGCCGGGGCAGGGGCTACACCTTC.

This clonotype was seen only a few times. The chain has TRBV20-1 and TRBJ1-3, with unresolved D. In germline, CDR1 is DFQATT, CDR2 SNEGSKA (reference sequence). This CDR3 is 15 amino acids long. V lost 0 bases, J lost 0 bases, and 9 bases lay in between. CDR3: CSAREEGYSGNTIYF. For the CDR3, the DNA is TGCAGTGCTAGAGAGGAGGGTTACTCTGGAAACACCATATATTTT.

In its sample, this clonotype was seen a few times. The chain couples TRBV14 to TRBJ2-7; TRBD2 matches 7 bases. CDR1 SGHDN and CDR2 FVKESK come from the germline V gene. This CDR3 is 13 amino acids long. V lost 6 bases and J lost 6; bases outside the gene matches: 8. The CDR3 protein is CASRGIAGGEQYF. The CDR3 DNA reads TGTGCCAGCAGGGGAATAGCGGGTGGCGAGCAGTACTTC.

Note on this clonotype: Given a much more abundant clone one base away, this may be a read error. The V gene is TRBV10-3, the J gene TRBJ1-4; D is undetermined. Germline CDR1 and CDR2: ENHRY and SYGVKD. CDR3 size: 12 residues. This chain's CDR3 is CATLYPTEKLLF. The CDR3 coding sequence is TGTGCCACCCTTTATCCTACTGAAAAACTGCTTTTT.

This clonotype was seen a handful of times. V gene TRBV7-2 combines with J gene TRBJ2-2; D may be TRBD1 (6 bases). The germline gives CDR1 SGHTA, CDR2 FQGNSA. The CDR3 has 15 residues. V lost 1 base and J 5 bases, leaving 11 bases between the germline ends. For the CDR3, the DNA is TGTGCCAGCAGCTTAGGGGGCCAGGGGACCGGGGAGCTGTTTTTT. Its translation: CASSLGGQGTGELFF.

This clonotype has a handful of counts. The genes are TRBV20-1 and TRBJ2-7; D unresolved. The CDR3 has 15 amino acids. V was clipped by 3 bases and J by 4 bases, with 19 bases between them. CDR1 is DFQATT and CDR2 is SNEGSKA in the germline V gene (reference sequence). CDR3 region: CSASRETIIEYEQYF. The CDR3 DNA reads TGCAGTGCTAGTAGGGAAACAATCATAGAGTACGAGCAGTACTTC.

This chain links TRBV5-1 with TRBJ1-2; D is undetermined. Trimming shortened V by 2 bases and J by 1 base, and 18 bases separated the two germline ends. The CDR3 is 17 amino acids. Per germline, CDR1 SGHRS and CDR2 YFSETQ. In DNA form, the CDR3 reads TGCGCCAGCAGCTTACGTCCTATTCAAGGAGGTAACTATGGCTACACCTTC. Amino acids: CASSLRPIQGGNYGYTF.

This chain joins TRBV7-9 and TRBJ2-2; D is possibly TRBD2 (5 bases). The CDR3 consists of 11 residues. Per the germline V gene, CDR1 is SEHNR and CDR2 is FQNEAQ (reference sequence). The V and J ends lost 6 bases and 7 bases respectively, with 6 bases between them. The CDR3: CASRLDGELFF. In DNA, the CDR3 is TGTGCCAGCAGACTAGACGGGGAGCTGTTTTTT.

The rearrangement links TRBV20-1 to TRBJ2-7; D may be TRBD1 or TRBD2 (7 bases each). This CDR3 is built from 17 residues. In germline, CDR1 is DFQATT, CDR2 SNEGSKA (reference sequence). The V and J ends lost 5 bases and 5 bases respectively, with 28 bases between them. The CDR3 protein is CSAESGTASVQTHEQYF. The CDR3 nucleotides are TGCAGTGCTGAAAGCGGGACAGCGTCCGTTCAAACCCACGAGCAGTACTTC.